This TCR beta chain was observed in a study of T cell changes during pregnancy in multiple sclerosis. Sequenced by immunoSEQ multiplex PCR; TCRdb stores in-frame clones only, minus some. The repertoire has roughly 60,000 clones, roughly 92% of them found once; the top ten carry approximately 1.5%. V lost 5 bases and J 5 bases, leaving 7 bases between the germline ends. CDR1 is MNHEY, CDR2 SMNVEV, per germline (reference sequence). The CDR3 has 13 residues. The sequencing here drew on peripheral blood, taken in the second trimester of pregnancy. The chain carries TRBV27 and TRBJ2-6, with D hard to call. The clonotype comes from a female donor with multiple sclerosis, enrolled in a pregnancy study. The CDR3, as DNA: TGTGCCAGCAGTCCCCTAAGGGCCAACGTCCTGACTTTC. It yields the protein CASSPLRANVLTF.